Presented here are 11 T cell receptor beta chains from one specimen sequenced in a study of cytomegalovirus exposure and HLA in healthy donors. 13 Jbeta primers and 60 Vbeta primers were used for the PCR. TCRdb keeps only in-frame clones here, not all; method: immunoSEQ multiplex PCR. In all, the sample yields approximately 76,000 clones. Source material: PBMCs. These receptors were obtained from a man aged 18 to 35 in good health and CMV-seropositive.

The rearrangement links TRBV6-5 to TRBJ2-3; D is unclear. CDR3 length: 13 residues. Germline CDR1 is MNHEY and CDR2 is SVGAGI. V gave up 6 bases and J gave up 9 bases, with 16 bases separating them. The DNA of the CDR3 is TGTGCCAGCAGCGCTCCGGGTTCTAGGACGCAGTATTTT. It codes for CASSAPGSRTQYF.

The chain carries TRBV6-5 and TRBJ1-1, with D uncertain. V was trimmed by 5 bases and J by 7 bases, leaving 14 bases between them. Germline V gene data show CDR1 as MNHEY and CDR2 as SVGAGI. The CDR3 is 13 amino acids. The CDR3 DNA is TGTGCCAGCAGTCGCCCCGGGGAGGGTGAAGCTTTCTTT. Encoded protein: CASSRPGEGEAFF.

This sequence joins TRBV29-1 and TRBJ2-7, with TRBD2 matching over 8 bases. Germline loops: CDR1 SQVTM, CDR2 ANQGSEA. This CDR3 contains 13 residues. V shed 3 bases and J 7 bases; nucleotides not matched to a gene: 8. The CDR3 is CSVDIAGNKEQYF. CDR3 DNA: TGCAGCGTTGATATAGCGGGAAACAAAGAGCAGTACTTC.

The rearrangement uses TRBV5-5 and TRBJ1-5, with D unresolved. Trimming took 0 bases from V and 7 from J, leaving 5 bases between them. In germline, CDR1 is SGHKS, CDR2 YYEKEE (reference sequence). The CDR3 has 12 amino acids. Written as DNA, the CDR3 is TGTGCCAGCAGCTTGGTTGGCCAGCCCCAGCATTTT. Residues: CASSLVGQPQHF.

The chain uses TRBV28 and TRBJ1-4, with no clear D. The V end was cut by 2 bases, the J end by 8 bases, with 12 bases between. This CDR3 has 14 amino acids. Germline V gives CDR1 MDHEN, CDR2 SYDVKM. CDR3 in amino acids: CASSLTGMEEKLFF. CDR3 nucleotides: TGTGCCAGCAGTTTAACCGGGATGGAAGAAAAACTGTTTTTT. Based on the CDR3 plus reference TRBV28 and TRBJ1-4, the full variable domain is DVKVTQSSRYLVKRTGEKVFLECVQDMDHENMFWYRQDPGLGLRLIYFSYDVKMKEKGDIPEGYSVSREKKERFSLILESASTNQTSMYLCASSLTGMEEKLFFGSGTQLSVL.

The rearrangement links TRBV7-9 to TRBJ1-3; tentatively, D is TRBD1 (6 bases). V was shortened by 11 bases and J by 0 bases, with 14 bases between the two germline ends. The CDR3 is 14 amino acids. In germline, CDR1 is SEHNR, CDR2 FQNEAQ (reference sequence). In nucleotides, the CDR3 is TGTGCCTGGGGGGGACACCTCTCTGGAAACACCATATATTTT. It is translated as CAWGGHLSGNTIYF.

The V call is TRBV6-6, the J call TRBJ2-4, with D perhaps matching TRBD1 (5 bases). V was pared by 3 bases and J by 0 bases, with 6 bases between. Per germline, CDR1 MNHNY and CDR2 SVGAGI (reference sequence). The CDR3 loop spans 14 amino acids. CDR3 region: CASSYQGAKNIQYF. The CDR3 nucleotides are TGTGCCAGCAGTTATCAGGGAGCCAAAAACATTCAGTACTTC.

The gene calls are TRBV18 and TRBJ2-5, with 11 bases identical to TRBD1. The last part of the DNA fits TRBJ2-7 better; the J call may be wrong. Germline V lookup: CDR1 KGHSH, CDR2 LQKENI. The CDR3 runs 14 residues. The CDR3 region is CASSKDRGPYEQYF. The DNA of the CDR3 is TGTGCCAGCTCTAAGGACAGGGGGCCCTACGAGCAGTACTTC.

The rearrangement joins TRBV19 to TRBJ1-1; D unclear. Germline CDR1 and CDR2: LNHDA and SQIVND (reference sequence). The CDR3 runs 14 residues. Between the trimmed V and J ends, which lost 1 base and 0 bases, there was a span of 6 bases. CDR3 DNA: TGTGCCAGTAGTATAGGACACATGAACACTGAAGCTTTCTTT. Residues: CASSIGHMNTEAFF.

This chain uses TRBV10-1 with TRBJ2-5; D perhaps matches TRBD2 (5 bases). The J call is doubtful: the DNA matches TRBJ2-7 better. The CDR3 is 16 amino acids. Germline V gives CDR1 WNHNN, CDR2 SYGVQD (reference sequence). This chain's CDR3 is CASSGGRGNGGHEQYF. CDR3 nucleotide sequence: TGCGCCAGCAGTGGCGGTCGAGGGAATGGTGGCCACGAGCAGTACTTC.

J is TRBJ2-2 and V is TRBV11-2; D possibly corresponds to TRBD1 (5 bases). Germline loops: CDR1 SGHAT, CDR2 FQNNGV. The V and J ends lost 5 bases and 3 bases respectively, with 19 bases between them. The CDR3 totals 17 residues. CDR3 sequence (DNA): TGTGCCAGCAGCCCCGTGGGGCCCTTAGTTTACACCGGGGAGCTGTTTTTT. It codes for CASSPVGPLVYTGELFF.